These 6 T cell receptor beta chains share one sample of origin, sequenced in a study of T cell responses to AZD1222 COVID-19 vaccine. Clones were sequenced by immunoSEQ multiplex PCR, and TCRdb holds only the in-frame ones, with some missing. The repertoire consists of about 110,000 clones, with 82% occurring once and the leading ten covering approximately 5%. The sequences come from peripheral blood, collected on day 0 of AZD1222 vaccination. The receptors come from an adult in good health.

The V and J genes are TRBV10-3 and TRBJ1-1, with TRBD1 matching 8 bases. Germline V gives CDR1 ENHRY, CDR2 SYGVKD. V was clipped by 8 bases and J by 1 base; unmatched bases: 6. CDR3 length: 14 amino acids. The CDR3 region has the DNA TGTGCCATCGCCGACAGGGGAAAGAACACTGAAGCTTTCTTT. Its translation is CAIADRGKNTEAFF.

The V and J genes are TRBV5-1 and TRBJ2-2; no reliable D call. In germline, CDR1 is SGHRS, CDR2 YFSETQ. This CDR3 contains 13 residues. V was clipped by 1 base and J by 3 bases, with 4 bases between them. The CDR3 DNA is TGCGCCAGCAGCTTGACACACACCGGGGAGCTGTTTTTT. This sequence encodes CASSLTHTGELFF. Combining the CDR3 with reference TRBV5-1 and TRBJ2-2 gives the whole variable domain KAGVTQTPRYLIKTRGQQVTLSCSPISGHRSVSWYQQTPGQGLQFLFEYFSETQRNKGNFPGRFSGRQFSNSRSEMNVSTLELGDSALYLCASSLTHTGELFFGEGSRLTVL.

The V call is TRBV7-9, the J call TRBJ2-7; no clear D gene. Germline V gives CDR1 SEHNR, CDR2 FQNEAQ (reference sequence). Between the trimmed V and J ends, which lost 3 bases and 0 bases, there was a span of 18 bases. The CDR3 is 17 residues long. DNA of the CDR3: TGTGCCAGCAGCTTTTTGAGTGGTCACAAGTACTCCTACGAGCAGTACTTC. Protein: CASSFLSGHKYSYEQYF.

The gene calls are TRBV12-3 or TRBV12-4 and TRBJ1-3; no reliable D call. V lost 5 bases and J 1 base, leaving 6 bases between the germline ends. This CDR3 comprises 13 residues. This CDR3 is CASSQSSGNTIYF. CDR3 DNA sequence: TGTGCCAGCAGTCAGTCTTCTGGAAACACCATATATTTT.

This sequence joins TRBV12-3 or TRBV12-4 and TRBJ2-7; 7 bases map to TRBD1. There are 13 residues in the CDR3. After removal of 6 bases from V and 4 bases from J, the junction contained 6 bases not matched to a gene. The chain's CDR3 is CASSKNRGYEQYF. The CDR3 DNA is TGTGCCAGCAGCAAAAACAGGGGATACGAGCAGTACTTC.

This clone was observed a handful of times. V and J are TRBV6-5 and TRBJ1-1; 8 nucleotides match TRBD1. The CDR3 covers 15 residues. The V gene's germline CDR1 is MNHEY and CDR2 SVGAGI. V was clipped by 7 bases and J by 0 bases; unmatched bases: 7. CDR3 in DNA: TGTGCCAGCAAAATCGCGACAGGGGTGAACACTGAAGCTTTCTTT. Translated, it gives CASKIATGVNTEAFF.